Below, 8 T cell receptor beta chains from the same sample are listed, as sequenced in a study of T cell repertoires in cytomegalovirus infection. One entry per CDR3 protein results from TCRdb running MiXCR on the reads. The repertoire holds 560,000 or so distinct CDR3 sequences, with more than 15% as singletons. Sequencing was carried out using CD8+ T cells from PBMCs. The receptors shown here come from a human donor in good health (CMV status not recorded). Some clones in this sample may be carry-over from other donors' samples.

In its sample, this clonotype was seen a few times. The chain is built from TRBV4-1 and TRBJ2-1, with 7 nucleotides matching TRBD2. With 0 bases clipped from V and 0 bases from J, the junction kept 5 bases outside the gene matches. CDR1 and CDR2 from the germline V gene are MGHRA and YSYEKL. The CDR3 is 17 residues long. This CDR3 is CASSQDFRDYSYNEQFF. CDR3 DNA sequence: TGCGCCAGCAGCCAAGATTTCCGGGACTACTCCTACAATGAGCAGTTCTTC.

This clonotype appeared a few times. V and J are TRBV24-1 and TRBJ2-5, with D perhaps TRBD1 or TRBD2 (6 bases each). Germline assignment: CDR1 KGHDR and CDR2 SFDVKD. The CDR3 totals 13 residues. Trimming stripped 9 bases from V and 1 base from J, with 11 bases between. CDR3: CATAEGGQETQYF. The CDR3 DNA reads TGTGCCACCGCTGAGGGGGGCCAAGAGACCCAGTACTTC.

This clonotype was seen at least ten times. The chain employs TRBV7-2 and TRBJ2-3; 7 bases are shared with TRBD2. V shed 3 bases, J shed 2 bases, and the junction held 5 bases outside the gene matches. Germline CDR1 is SGHTA and CDR2 is FQGNSA. The CDR3 contains 15 residues. The CDR3 sequence: CASSFNGGFTDTQYF. In DNA form, the CDR3 reads TGTGCCAGCAGCTTTAACGGGGGGTTCACAGATACGCAGTATTTT.

The V gene is TRBV28, the J gene TRBJ2-1; D call uncertain. This CDR3 is 13 amino acids long. With 3 bases removed from V and 5 bases from J, the gap between germline ends came to 8 bases. Per the germline V gene, CDR1 is MDHEN and CDR2 is SYDVKM. The CDR3, as DNA: TGTGCCAGCAGTTTGAGTGGGCACAATGAGCAGTTCTTC. Translated, it gives CASSLSGHNEQFF.

The rearrangement uses TRBV5-1 and TRBJ1-2; 10 bases align to TRBD1. Germline lookup yields CDR1 SGHRS and CDR2 YFSETQ. The V segment lost 3 bases and the J segment 4 bases; nucleotides outside the gene matches: 6. This CDR3 is 15 amino acids long. The CDR3 coding sequence is TGCGCCAGCAGCTGGCGGGACAGGGGTGGCTATGGCTACACCTTC. Protein product: CASSWRDRGGYGYTF. Combining the CDR3 with reference TRBV5-1 and TRBJ1-2 gives the whole variable domain KAGVTQTPRYLIKTRGQQVTLSCSPISGHRSVSWYQQTPGQGLQFLFEYFSETQRNKGNFPGRFSGRQFSNSRSEMNVSTLELGDSALYLCASSWRDRGGYGYTFGSGTRLTVV.

This clonotype has at least ten counts. The chain employs TRBV27 and TRBJ1-1; D may be TRBD1 (5 bases). CDR1 is MNHEY and CDR2 is SMNVEV in the germline V gene (reference sequence). V lost 3 bases to trimming and J lost 3 bases, with 11 bases between them. This CDR3 is 14 amino acids long. This CDR3 reads CASSFNEGYTEAFF. In DNA form, the CDR3 reads TGTGCCAGCAGTTTTAATGAGGGGTACACTGAAGCTTTCTTT.

This clonotype showed up many times. The genes are TRBV14 and TRBJ2-7; TRBD2 aligns across 8 bases. V trimming: 4 bases; J trimming: 2 bases; junction bases outside the gene matches: 4. The CDR3 spans 14 residues. CDR1 is SGHDN and CDR2 is FVKESK in the germline V gene. Written as DNA, the CDR3 is TGTGCCAGCAGCCTAGCGGGGTTTCCCTACGAGCAGTACTTC. Translation gives CASSLAGFPYEQYF. Drawing the rest from reference TRBV14 and TRBJ2-7, the complete variable domain is EAGVTQFPSHSVIEKGQTVTLRCDPISGHDNLYWYRRVMGKEIKFLLHFVKESKQDESGMPNNRFLAERTGGTYSTLKVQPAELEDSGVYFCASSLAGFPYEQYFGPGTRLTVT.

This clonotype was seen ten or more times. The gene calls are TRBV7-9 and TRBJ2-7, with 15 bases lining up with TRBD2. Trimming at V came to 5 bases and at J to 0 bases, leaving 5 bases not matched to a gene. CDR1 is SEHNR, CDR2 FQNEAQ, per germline (reference sequence). This CDR3 comprises 17 residues. The CDR3 here is CASSPGTSGGYSYEQYF. As DNA, the CDR3 is TGTGCCAGCAGCCCAGGGACTAGCGGGGGGTACTCCTACGAGCAGTACTTC.